This T cell receptor (beta chain) is from a study of blood T cells in healthy people across ages. This clonotype was seen a few times. In germline, CDR1 is GTSNPN, CDR2 SVGIG (reference sequence). V was shortened by 3 bases and J by 5 bases, with 20 bases between the two germline ends. CDR3 length equals 15 residues. A J-beta primer mix and a sample-barcoded 5' primer were used in a second PCR of roughly 6 to 12 cycles. Each CDR3 protein gets one entry after TCRdb re-called the 5' RACE reads with MiXCR. The data contain 1.5 million to 2 million distinct CDR3 sequences, about 35% of them seen just once; the ten biggest clones take up approximately 10%.

Sequenced input: blood. The chain employs TRBV30 and TRBJ2-7; D ambiguous. The clonotype was recovered from a woman aged 25 to 45 in good health. Written as DNA, the CDR3 is TGTGCCTGGAGCCTTCTCCCCTTGTCGGTTCACGAGCAGTACTTC. As protein: CAWSLLPLSVHEQYF.